Listed below are T cell receptor beta chains from one sample, sequenced in a study of human T cells and chemical hapten exposure. Via MiXCR, TCRdb re-called the RACE reads, giving one row per CDR3 protein. The sample holds under 100,000 distinct CDR3 sequences; less than 11% are singletons and the top ten take around 5%. This sample comprised whole blood, obtained in connection with sensitization to the hapten diphenylcyclopropenone (DPC). Every receptor here comes from a woman aged 50 to 60 with alopecia areata. Some clones in this sample may be carry-over from other donors' samples. Each CDR3 is given without its conserved first and last residue.

v_call,cdr3_aa
TRBV7-9,ASRSPYNSPLH
TRBV4-1,ASSQVSPGGADTQY
TRBV11-2,ASRRIGQGPNEKLF
TRBV18,ASSPPKQGALTDTQY
TRBV11-1,ASISGGLSYNEQF
TRBV29-1,SARTGMETQY
TRBV30,AWSERDRHSGANVLT
TRBV7-9,ASSLALGVAKNIQY
TRBV7-9,ASSPGAGTPKNEQF
TRBV2,ASVEGTYNEQF
TRBV28,ASSQYSGASSYNEQF
TRBV12-2,APGQKYNEQF
TRBV10-3,AISENQPTADTQY
TRBV18,ASSPGDRGGYGYT
TRBV7-2,ASSLTGGSNTEAF
TRBV5-1,ASTAGLGSEQY
TRBV6-2/TRBV6-3,ASSLWTEAF
TRBV11-2,ASSGGGDTQY
TRBV3-1,ASRNNGQARLGTLH
TRBV20-1,SAPSGGRARTTDTQY
TRBV29-1,SVRAGGKETQY
TRBV27,ASSLDRNTEAF
TRBV6-1,ASSGLAGVLGEQF
TRBV15,ATSRTRTEAF
TRBV7-9,ASSLIAGVFEQY
TRBV10-3,AIRGVRDEQY
TRBV29-1,SVRRDTNEKLF
TRBV7-8,ASRDPGTSGSHEQY
TRBV27,ASSLSGGSIADTQY
TRBV11-2,ASTRPRYNEQF
TRBV6-6,ASSYINEQF
TRBV7-6,ASSLAGANTGELF
TRBV5-1,ASSLLAEFYEQY
TRBV29-1,TITNPRLAGVDEQF
TRBV5-5,ASSPGPGMYGYT
TRBV29-1,SVITGGRNQPQH
TRBV7-6,ASSLRTGLKDTQY
TRBV20-1,SAAPGATNEKLF
TRBV20-1,SAHETGIYEQY
TRBV24-1,ATSEEGGFTGELF
TRBV20-1,SARDVLVNEQY
TRBV3-1,ASSPEWQAYEQY
TRBV10-1,ASMIAGEDTQY
TRBV28,ASTWDRDGYT